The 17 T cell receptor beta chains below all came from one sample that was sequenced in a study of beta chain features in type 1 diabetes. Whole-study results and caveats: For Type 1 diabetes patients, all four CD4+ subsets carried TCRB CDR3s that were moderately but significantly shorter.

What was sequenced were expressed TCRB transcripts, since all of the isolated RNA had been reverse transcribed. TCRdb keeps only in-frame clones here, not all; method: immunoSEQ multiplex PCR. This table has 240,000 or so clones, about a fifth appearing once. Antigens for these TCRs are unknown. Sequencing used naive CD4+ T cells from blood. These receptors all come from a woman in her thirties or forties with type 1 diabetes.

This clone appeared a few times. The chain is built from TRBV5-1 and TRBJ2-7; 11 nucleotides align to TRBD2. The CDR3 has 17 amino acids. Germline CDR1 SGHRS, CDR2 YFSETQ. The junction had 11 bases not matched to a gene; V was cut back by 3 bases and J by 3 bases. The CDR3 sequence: CASSSQVTSGGLYEQYF. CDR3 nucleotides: TGCGCCAGCAGCTCCCAAGTCACTAGCGGGGGTCTCTACGAGCAGTACTTC.

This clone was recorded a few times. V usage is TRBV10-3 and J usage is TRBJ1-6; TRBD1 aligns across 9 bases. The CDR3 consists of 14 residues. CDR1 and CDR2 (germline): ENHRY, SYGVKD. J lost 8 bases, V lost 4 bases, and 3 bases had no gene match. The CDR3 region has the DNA TGTGCCATCAGTGGACAGGGGGTCTATTCACCCCTCCACTTT. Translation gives CAISGQGVYSPLHF.

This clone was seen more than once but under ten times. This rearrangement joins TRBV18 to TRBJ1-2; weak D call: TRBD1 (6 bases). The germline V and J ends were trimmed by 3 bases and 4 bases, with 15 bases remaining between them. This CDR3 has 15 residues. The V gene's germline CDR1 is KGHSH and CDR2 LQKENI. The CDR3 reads CASSPSPGGGYGYTF. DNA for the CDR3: TGTGCCAGCTCACCGTCCCCGGGGGGCGGCTATGGCTACACCTTC.

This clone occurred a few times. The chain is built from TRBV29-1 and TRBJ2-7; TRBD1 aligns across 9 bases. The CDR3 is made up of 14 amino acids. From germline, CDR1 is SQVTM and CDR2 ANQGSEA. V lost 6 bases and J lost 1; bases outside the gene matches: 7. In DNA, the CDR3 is TGCAGCGTCGGCTCCGGGACAGGGTCCTACGAGCAGTACTTC. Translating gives CSVGSGTGSYEQYF.

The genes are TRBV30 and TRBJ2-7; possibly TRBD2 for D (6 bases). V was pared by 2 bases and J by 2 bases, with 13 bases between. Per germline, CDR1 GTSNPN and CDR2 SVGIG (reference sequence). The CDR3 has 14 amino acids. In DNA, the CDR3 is TGTGCCTGGAGTATAACCGGGGGAACCTACGAGCAGTACTTC. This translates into CAWSITGGTYEQYF.

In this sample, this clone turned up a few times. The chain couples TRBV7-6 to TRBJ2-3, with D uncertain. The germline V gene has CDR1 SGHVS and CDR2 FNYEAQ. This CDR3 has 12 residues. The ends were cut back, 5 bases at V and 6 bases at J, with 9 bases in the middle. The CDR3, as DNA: TGTGCCAGCAGCCAGAGGTGGGATACGCAGTATTTT. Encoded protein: CASSQRWDTQYF. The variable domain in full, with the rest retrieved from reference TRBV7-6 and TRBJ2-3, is GAGVSQSPRYKVTKRGQDVALRCDPISGHVSLYWYRQALGQGPEFLTYFNYEAQQDKSGLPNDRFSAERPEGSISTLTIQRTEQRDSAMYRCASSQRWDTQYFGPGTRLTVL.

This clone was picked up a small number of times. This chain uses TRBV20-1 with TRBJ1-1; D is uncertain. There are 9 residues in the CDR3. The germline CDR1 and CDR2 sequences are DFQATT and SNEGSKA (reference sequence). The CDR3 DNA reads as TGCACAGATAACACTGAAGCTTTCTTT. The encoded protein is CTDNTEAFF.

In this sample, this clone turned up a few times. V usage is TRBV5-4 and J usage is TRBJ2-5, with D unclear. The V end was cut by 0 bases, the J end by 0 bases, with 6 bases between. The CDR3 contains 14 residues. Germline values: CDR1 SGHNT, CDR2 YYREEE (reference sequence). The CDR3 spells CASSLVSYQETQYF. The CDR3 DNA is TGTGCCAGCAGCTTGGTCTCCTACCAAGAGACCCAGTACTTC.

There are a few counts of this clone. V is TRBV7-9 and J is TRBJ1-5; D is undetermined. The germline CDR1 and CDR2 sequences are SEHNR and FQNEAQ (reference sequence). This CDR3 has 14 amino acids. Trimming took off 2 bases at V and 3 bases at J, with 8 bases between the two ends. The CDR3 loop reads CASSLHSDNQPQHF. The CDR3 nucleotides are TGTGCCAGCAGCTTACACAGTGACAATCAGCCCCAGCATTTT.

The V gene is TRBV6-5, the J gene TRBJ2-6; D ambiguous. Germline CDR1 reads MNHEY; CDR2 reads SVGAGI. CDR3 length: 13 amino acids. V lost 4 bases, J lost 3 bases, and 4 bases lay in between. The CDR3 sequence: CASSSVGANVLTF. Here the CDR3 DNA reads TGTGCCAGCAGTTCGGTTGGGGCCAACGTCCTGACTTTC.

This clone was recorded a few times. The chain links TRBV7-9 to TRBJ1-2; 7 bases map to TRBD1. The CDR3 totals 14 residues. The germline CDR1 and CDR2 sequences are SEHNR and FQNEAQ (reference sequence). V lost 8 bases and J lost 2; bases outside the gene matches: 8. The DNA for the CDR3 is TGTGCCAGCGGTGAGAACAGGGGAAACTATGGCTACACCTTC. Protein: CASGENRGNYGYTF.

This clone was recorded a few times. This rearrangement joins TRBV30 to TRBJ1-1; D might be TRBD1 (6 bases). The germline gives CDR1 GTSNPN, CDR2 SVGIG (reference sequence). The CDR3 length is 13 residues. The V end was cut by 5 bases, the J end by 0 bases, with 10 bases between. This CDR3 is CAWGQIMNTEAFF. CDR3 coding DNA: TGTGCCTGGGGACAGATCATGAACACTGAAGCTTTCTTT.

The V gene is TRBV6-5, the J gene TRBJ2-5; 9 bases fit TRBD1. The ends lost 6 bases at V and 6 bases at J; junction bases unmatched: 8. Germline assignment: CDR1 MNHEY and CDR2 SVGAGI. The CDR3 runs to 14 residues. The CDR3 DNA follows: TGTGCCAGCAGACAGGGGGCCCAAGCCCAGACCCAGTACTTC. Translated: CASRQGAQAQTQYF.

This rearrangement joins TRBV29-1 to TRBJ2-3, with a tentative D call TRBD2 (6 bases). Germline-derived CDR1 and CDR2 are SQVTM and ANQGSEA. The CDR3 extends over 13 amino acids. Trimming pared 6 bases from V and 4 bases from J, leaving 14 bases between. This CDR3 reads CSVSSTGADTQYF. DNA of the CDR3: TGCAGCGTCTCTAGTACGGGGGCAGATACGCAGTATTTT.

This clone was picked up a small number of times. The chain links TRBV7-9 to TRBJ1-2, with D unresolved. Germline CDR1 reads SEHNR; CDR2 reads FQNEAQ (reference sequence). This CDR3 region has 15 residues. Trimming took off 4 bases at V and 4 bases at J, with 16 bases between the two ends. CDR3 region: CASSSSSPTVYGYTF. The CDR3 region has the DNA TGTGCCAGCAGCTCCTCCTCCCCTACAGTCTATGGCTACACCTTC.

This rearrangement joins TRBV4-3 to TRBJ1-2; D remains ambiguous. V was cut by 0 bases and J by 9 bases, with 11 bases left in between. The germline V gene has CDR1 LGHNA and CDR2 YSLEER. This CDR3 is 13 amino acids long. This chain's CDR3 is CASSQEESRSYTF. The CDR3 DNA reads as TGCGCCAGCAGCCAAGAGGAGTCTAGGAGCTACACCTTC.

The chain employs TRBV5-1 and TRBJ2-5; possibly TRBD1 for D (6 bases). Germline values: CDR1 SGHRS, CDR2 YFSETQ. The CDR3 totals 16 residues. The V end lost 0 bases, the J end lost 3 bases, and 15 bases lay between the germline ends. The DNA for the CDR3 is TGCGCCAGCAGCTTGGACCCTACAGGGCCCGAAGAGACCCAGTACTTC. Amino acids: CASSLDPTGPEETQYF. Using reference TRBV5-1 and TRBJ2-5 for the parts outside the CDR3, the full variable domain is KAGVTQTPRYLIKTRGQQVTLSCSPISGHRSVSWYQQTPGQGLQFLFEYFSETQRNKGNFPGRFSGRQFSNSRSEMNVSTLELGDSALYLCASSLDPTGPEETQYFGPGTRLLVL.